This T cell receptor (beta chain) was identified during a study of shared clonotypes between healthy human individuals. Overall study results and limits: The study generally estimated greater richness for naive than memory subsets.

The genomic DNA of each subset was split evenly across several immunoSEQ plates. The table came from immunoSEQ multiplex PCR; TCRdb's copy has only in-frame clones and leaves some out. The table lists over 850,000 clones, approximately 80% of them singletons. Notes on this clone: Antigen unknown. A single base is all that separates this from a far larger clone, so a read error is likely.

The TCR was taken from a man aged 18-30 years in good health. Some clones in this sample may be carry-over from other donors' samples. Sequenced: memory CD4+ T cells from PBMCs. Documented subset: CD45RA-negative fraction.

In nucleotides, the CDR3 is TGTGCCAGCAGCTTCGACAGTGGCACAGATACGCAGTATTTT. It specifies CASSFDSGTDTQYF. The V call is TRBV7-9, the J call TRBJ2-3; TRBD1 might be the D (5 bases). V shed 3 bases and J shed 1 base, with 8 bases lying between them. CDR3 length: 14 amino acids. The germline V gene has CDR1 SEHNR and CDR2 FQNEAQ (reference sequence). Full variable domain (missing parts from reference TRBV7-9 and TRBJ2-3): DTGVSQNPRHKITKRGQNVTFRCDPISEHNRLYWYRQTLGQGPEFLTYFQNEAQLEKSRLLSDRFSAERPKGSFSTLEIQRTEQGDSAMYLCASSFDSGTDTQYFGPGTRLTVL.